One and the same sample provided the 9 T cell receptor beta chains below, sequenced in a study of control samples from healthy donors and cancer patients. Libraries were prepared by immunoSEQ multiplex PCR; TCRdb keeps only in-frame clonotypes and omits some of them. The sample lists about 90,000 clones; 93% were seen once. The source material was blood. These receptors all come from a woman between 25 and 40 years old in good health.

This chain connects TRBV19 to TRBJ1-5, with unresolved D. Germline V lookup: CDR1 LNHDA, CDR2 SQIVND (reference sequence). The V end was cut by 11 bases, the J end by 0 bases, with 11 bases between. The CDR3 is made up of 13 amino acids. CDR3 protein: CAVSINSNQPQHF. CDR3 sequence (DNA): TGTGCCGTCTCTATTAATAGCAATCAGCCCCAGCATTTT.

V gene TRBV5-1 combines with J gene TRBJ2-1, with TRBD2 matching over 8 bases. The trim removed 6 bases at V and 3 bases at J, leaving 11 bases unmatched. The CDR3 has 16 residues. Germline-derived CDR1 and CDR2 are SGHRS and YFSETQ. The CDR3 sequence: CASNEGGAGGYNEQFF. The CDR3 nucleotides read TGCGCCAGCAACGAGGGCGGCGCGGGAGGCTACAATGAGCAGTTCTTC. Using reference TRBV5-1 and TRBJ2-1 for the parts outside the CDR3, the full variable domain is KAGVTQTPRYLIKTRGQQVTLSCSPISGHRSVSWYQQTPGQGLQFLFEYFSETQRNKGNFPGRFSGRQFSNSRSEMNVSTLELGDSALYLCASNEGGAGGYNEQFFGPGTRLTVL.

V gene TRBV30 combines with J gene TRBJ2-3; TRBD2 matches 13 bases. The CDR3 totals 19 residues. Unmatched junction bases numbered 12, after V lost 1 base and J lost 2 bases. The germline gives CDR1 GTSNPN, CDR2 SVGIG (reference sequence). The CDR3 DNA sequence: TGTGCCTGGAGTGGTTTTTCTCTACTAGCGGGGGGGCACACAGATACGCAGTATTTT. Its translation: CAWSGFSLLAGGHTDTQYF.

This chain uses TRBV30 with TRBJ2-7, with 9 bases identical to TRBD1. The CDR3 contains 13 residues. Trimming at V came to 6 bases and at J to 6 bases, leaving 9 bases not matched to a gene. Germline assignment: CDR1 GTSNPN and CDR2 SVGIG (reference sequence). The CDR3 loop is CACTRTGVGEQYF. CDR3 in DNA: TGTGCCTGTACTAGGACAGGGGTTGGCGAGCAGTACTTC. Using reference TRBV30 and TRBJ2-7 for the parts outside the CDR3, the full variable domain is SQTIHQWPATLVQPVGSPLSLECTVEGTSNPNLYWYRQAAGRGLQLLFYSVGIGQISSEVPQNLSASRPQDRQFILSSKKLLLSDSGFYLCACTRTGVGEQYFGPGTRLTVT.

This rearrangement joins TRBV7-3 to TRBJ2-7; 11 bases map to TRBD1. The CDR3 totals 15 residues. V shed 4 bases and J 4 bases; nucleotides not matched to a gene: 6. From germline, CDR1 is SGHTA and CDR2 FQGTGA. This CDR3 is CASSSSGTGGYEQYF. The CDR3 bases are TGTGCCAGCAGCTCATCCGGGACAGGGGGATACGAGCAGTACTTC. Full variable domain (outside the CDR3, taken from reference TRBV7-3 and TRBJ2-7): GAGVSQTPSNKVTEKGKYVELRCDPISGHTALYWYRQSLGQGPEFLIYFQGTGAADDSGLPNDRFFAVRPEGSVSTLKIQRTERGDSAVYLCASSSSGTGGYEQYFGPGTRLTVT.

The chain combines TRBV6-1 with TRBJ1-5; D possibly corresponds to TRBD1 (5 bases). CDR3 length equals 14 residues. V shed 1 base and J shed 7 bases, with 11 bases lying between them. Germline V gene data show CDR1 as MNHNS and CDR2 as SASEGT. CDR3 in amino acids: CASSEDLWGQPQHF. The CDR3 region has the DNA TGTGCCAGCAGTGAAGATCTGTGGGGGCAGCCCCAGCATTTT.

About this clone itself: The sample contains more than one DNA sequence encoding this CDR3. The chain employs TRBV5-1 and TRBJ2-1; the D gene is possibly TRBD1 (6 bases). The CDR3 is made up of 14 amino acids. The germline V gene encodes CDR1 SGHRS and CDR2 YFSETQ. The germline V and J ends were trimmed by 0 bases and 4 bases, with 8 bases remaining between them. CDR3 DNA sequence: TGCGCCAGCAGCTTGGGGGGGCCGTACAATGAGCAGTTCTTC. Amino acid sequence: CASSLGGPYNEQFF.

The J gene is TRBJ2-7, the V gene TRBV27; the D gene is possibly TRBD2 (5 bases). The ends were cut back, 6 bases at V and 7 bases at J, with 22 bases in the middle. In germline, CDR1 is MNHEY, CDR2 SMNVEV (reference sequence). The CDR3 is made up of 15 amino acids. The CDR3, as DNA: TGTGCCAGCAGCCCTACTCCCGGGCCGAGGGAGGAGCAGTACTTC. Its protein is CASSPTPGPREEQYF.

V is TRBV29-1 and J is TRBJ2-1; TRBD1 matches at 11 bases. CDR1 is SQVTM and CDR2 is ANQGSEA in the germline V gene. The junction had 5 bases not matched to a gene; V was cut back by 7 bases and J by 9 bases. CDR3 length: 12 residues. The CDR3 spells CSAGQGAGEQFF. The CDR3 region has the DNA TGCAGCGCCGGACAGGGGGCTGGTGAGCAGTTCTTC.